This T cell receptor (beta chain) originates from a study of cytomegalovirus exposure and HLA in healthy donors. The CDR3 runs to 14 residues. CDR1 is MNHEY and CDR2 is SVGAGI in the germline V gene. V lost 7 bases and J 7 bases, leaving 20 bases between the germline ends. A multiplex PCR was run with 60 Vbeta primers and 13 Jbeta primers. Repertoires were generated with immunoSEQ multiplex PCR, while TCRdb's copy carries only in-frame clones and drops some. This sample has roughly 50,000 clones, with 65% to 75% found just once. Sequences were obtained from PBMCs. This TCR was recovered from a man aged 25-45 years in good health and CMV-seropositive. The chain recombines TRBV6-5 with TRBJ2-7; D possibly corresponds to TRBD2 (6 bases). The CDR3 spells CASIGVGGTGEQYF. Written as DNA, the CDR3 is TGTGCCAGCATCGGGGTCGGGGGAACCGGGGAGCAGTACTTC.